These T cell receptor beta chains were read from a single sample in a study of blood T cell repertoires in COVID-19. TCRdb keeps only in-frame clones here, not all; method: immunoSEQ multiplex PCR. This sample carries about 220,000 clones, roughly 80% of them seen once, and the ten largest clones take about 3%. Sequencing input: peripheral blood. The receptors here all came from a woman aged 30 to 39 who had recovered from COVID-19. Each CDR3 is given with its conserved first and last residue. Fields, in order: CDR3 length, V gene, J gene, clone size, D gene, CDR3 protein, CDR3 DNA. A D gene is named only where the DNA matches it firmly. Not all rows give a size; the values are once, few, many and, for expanded clones, a class.

cdr3_length: 15; v_call: TRBV28; j_call: TRBJ1-4; clone_size: NA; d_call: NA; cdr3_aa: CASSLGSPRGEKLFF; cdr3_nt: TGTGCCAGCAGTTTAGGGTCCCCGAGGGGGGAAAAACTGTTTTTT
cdr3_length: 14; v_call: TRBV6-4; j_call: TRBJ2-5; clone_size: NA; d_call: NA; cdr3_aa: CASSVPGDQETQYF; cdr3_nt: TGTGCCAGCAGTGTCCCCGGGGACCAAGAGACCCAGTACTTC
cdr3_length: 13; v_call: TRBV9; j_call: TRBJ1-2; clone_size: NA; d_call: TRBD1; cdr3_aa: CASGTGGWYGYTF; cdr3_nt: TGTGCCAGCGGGACAGGGGGGTGGTATGGCTACACCTTC
cdr3_length: 13; v_call: TRBV12-3/TRBV12-4; j_call: TRBJ1-2; clone_size: NA; d_call: NA; cdr3_aa: CASSHRSSPGYTF; cdr3_nt: TGTGCCAGCAGTCATAGAAGCTCCCCTGGCTACACCTTC
cdr3_length: 11; v_call: TRBV29-1; j_call: TRBJ1-1; clone_size: NA; d_call: NA; cdr3_aa: CSGYREAEAFF; cdr3_nt: TGCAGCGGTTACAGGGAAGCCGAAGCTTTCTTT
cdr3_length: 15; v_call: TRBV7-9; j_call: TRBJ2-4; clone_size: NA; d_call: TRBD1; cdr3_aa: CASSLGGQGEYIQYF; cdr3_nt: TGTGCCAGCAGCTTAGGGGGACAGGGGGAATACATTCAGTACTTC
cdr3_length: 16; v_call: TRBV27; j_call: TRBJ1-5; clone_size: NA; d_call: TRBD1; cdr3_aa: CASSPLGQVSNQPQHF; cdr3_nt: TGTGCCAGCAGTCCACTCGGACAGGTTAGCAATCAGCCCCAGCATTTT
cdr3_length: 19; v_call: TRBV15; j_call: TRBJ1-5; clone_size: NA; d_call: TRBD1; cdr3_aa: CATSRGRGQAYYSNQPQHF; cdr3_nt: TGTGCCACCAGCAGAGGACGGGGACAGGCCTACTATAGCAATCAGCCCCAGCATTTT
cdr3_length: 15; v_call: TRBV9; j_call: TRBJ2-2; clone_size: few; d_call: NA; cdr3_aa: CASSVEGRGTGELFF; cdr3_nt: TGTGCCAGCAGCGTAGAAGGGCGGGGAACCGGGGAGCTGTTTTTT
cdr3_length: 17; v_call: TRBV19; j_call: TRBJ1-2; clone_size: NA; d_call: NA; cdr3_aa: CASSRSPNSFQGYGYTF; cdr3_nt: TGTGCCAGTAGCAGATCGCCTAACTCGTTTCAGGGGTATGGCTACACCTTC
cdr3_length: 13; v_call: TRBV29-1; j_call: TRBJ1-1; clone_size: NA; d_call: NA; cdr3_aa: CSVEGRMNTEAFF; cdr3_nt: TGCAGCGTTGAAGGCAGGATGAACACTGAAGCTTTCTTT
cdr3_length: 15; v_call: TRBV7-9; j_call: TRBJ1-1; clone_size: NA; d_call: NA; cdr3_aa: CASSLVVAENTEAFF; cdr3_nt: TGTGCCAGCAGCTTAGTAGTCGCCGAGAACACTGAAGCTTTCTTT
cdr3_length: 13; v_call: TRBV4-1; j_call: TRBJ1-2; clone_size: few; d_call: NA; cdr3_aa: CASSQESPYGYTF; cdr3_nt: TGCGCCAGCAGCCAAGAGAGTCCATATGGCTACACCTTC
cdr3_length: 20; v_call: TRBV7-3; j_call: TRBJ1-1; clone_size: many; d_call: NA; cdr3_aa: CASSLWVPLTMKSANTEAFF; cdr3_nt: TGTGCCAGCAGCCTCTGGGTCCCACTAACCATGAAGTCGGCGAACACTGAAGCTTTCTTT
cdr3_length: 16; v_call: TRBV6-4; j_call: TRBJ2-3; clone_size: NA; d_call: TRBD2; cdr3_aa: CASSPRSGRYRDTQYF; cdr3_nt: TGTGCCAGCAGCCCTCGAAGCGGGAGATACAGAGATACGCAGTATTTT
cdr3_length: 15; v_call: TRBV27; j_call: TRBJ2-1; clone_size: NA; d_call: NA; cdr3_aa: CASSLWAAPYNEQFF; cdr3_nt: TGTGCCAGCAGTTTATGGGCAGCCCCCTACAATGAGCAGTTCTTC
cdr3_length: 15; v_call: TRBV27; j_call: TRBJ2-7; clone_size: few; d_call: TRBD1; cdr3_aa: CASSLGTGASYEQYF; cdr3_nt: TGTGCCAGCAGTTTAGGGACAGGGGCCTCCTACGAGCAGTACTTC
cdr3_length: 18; v_call: TRBV7-9; j_call: TRBJ2-3; clone_size: NA; d_call: TRBD1; cdr3_aa: CASSLGPGQGIYGDTQYF; cdr3_nt: TGTGCCAGCAGCTTAGGTCCAGGACAGGGAATTTATGGAGATACGCAGTATTTT
cdr3_length: 12; v_call: TRBV30; j_call: TRBJ2-1; clone_size: NA; d_call: NA; cdr3_aa: CAWSGVRSEQFF; cdr3_nt: TGTGCCTGGAGCGGGGTGAGGAGTGAGCAGTTCTTC
cdr3_length: 17; v_call: TRBV10-3; j_call: TRBJ2-1; clone_size: NA; d_call: TRBD2; cdr3_aa: CAISESTGAGVRNEQFF; cdr3_nt: TGTGCCATCAGTGAGTCGACTGGAGCGGGAGTTAGGAATGAGCAGTTCTTC
cdr3_length: 16; v_call: TRBV6-5; j_call: TRBJ1-5; clone_size: NA; d_call: TRBD1; cdr3_aa: CASSSTGVYSNQPQHF; cdr3_nt: TGTGCCAGCAGTTCGACAGGGGTTTATAGCAATCAGCCCCAGCATTTT
cdr3_length: 17; v_call: TRBV9; j_call: TRBJ1-6; clone_size: once; d_call: NA; cdr3_aa: CASSVGAGLSYNSPLHF; cdr3_nt: TGTGCCAGCAGCGTAGGGGCAGGCCTCTCCTATAATTCACCCCTCCACTTT
cdr3_length: 16; v_call: TRBV6-1; j_call: TRBJ1-1; clone_size: few; d_call: NA; cdr3_aa: CASSDQRGGTNTEAFF; cdr3_nt: TGTGCCAGCAGTGACCAAAGAGGAGGAACGAACACTGAAGCTTTCTTT
cdr3_length: 10; v_call: TRBV12-5; j_call: TRBJ2-7; clone_size: few; d_call: TRBD1; cdr3_aa: CASGDRAQYF; cdr3_nt: TGTGCTAGTGGTGACAGGGCCCAGTACTTC
cdr3_length: 17; v_call: TRBV28; j_call: TRBJ1-5; clone_size: few; d_call: TRBD1; cdr3_aa: CASRAHGDRAIVQPQHF; cdr3_nt: TGTGCCAGCAGAGCTCATGGCGACAGGGCGATTGTTCAGCCCCAGCATTTT
cdr3_length: 14; v_call: TRBV5-1; j_call: TRBJ2-7; clone_size: NA; d_call: TRBD2; cdr3_aa: CASSSGTSGYEQYF; cdr3_nt: TGCGCCAGCAGCTCCGGGACTAGCGGCTACGAGCAGTACTTC
cdr3_length: 14; v_call: TRBV5-1; j_call: TRBJ2-1; clone_size: NA; d_call: NA; cdr3_aa: CASSLKADRGEQFF; cdr3_nt: TGCGCCAGCAGCTTAAAAGCGGACAGAGGTGAGCAGTTCTTC
cdr3_length: 18; v_call: TRBV3-1/TRBV3-2; j_call: TRBJ2-2; clone_size: NA; d_call: TRBD2; cdr3_aa: CASSQGLAGSSNTGELFF; cdr3_nt: TGTGCCAGCAGCCAAGGACTAGCGGGCTCCTCCAACACCGGGGAGCTGTTTTTT
cdr3_length: 15; v_call: TRBV7-7; j_call: TRBJ1-4; clone_size: once; d_call: TRBD1; cdr3_aa: CASSPGTAENEKLFF; cdr3_nt: TGTGCCAGCAGCCCAGGGACAGCGGAAAATGAAAAACTGTTTTTT
cdr3_length: 14; v_call: TRBV18; j_call: TRBJ1-5; clone_size: NA; d_call: TRBD1; cdr3_aa: CASSPRTGRQPQHF; cdr3_nt: TGTGCCAGCTCACCGCGGACAGGGAGACAGCCCCAGCATTTT
cdr3_length: 12; v_call: TRBV4-2; j_call: TRBJ2-1; clone_size: NA; d_call: NA; cdr3_aa: CASSEVNNEQFF; cdr3_nt: TGTGCCAGCAGTGAGGTTAACAATGAGCAGTTCTTC
cdr3_length: 12; v_call: TRBV12-3/TRBV12-4; j_call: TRBJ2-3; clone_size: NA; d_call: NA; cdr3_aa: CASTFIPDTQYF; cdr3_nt: TGTGCCAGCACGTTTATCCCAGATACGCAGTATTTT
cdr3_length: 13; v_call: TRBV6-1; j_call: TRBJ2-1; clone_size: NA; d_call: TRBD2; cdr3_aa: CASSWDYYNEQFF; cdr3_nt: TGTGCCAGCAGTTGGGACTACTACAATGAGCAGTTCTTC
cdr3_length: 12; v_call: TRBV3-1/TRBV3-2; j_call: TRBJ2-2; clone_size: NA; d_call: NA; cdr3_aa: CASSVRAGELFF; cdr3_nt: TGTGCCAGCAGCGTCAGGGCCGGGGAGCTGTTTTTT
cdr3_length: 15; v_call: TRBV5-4; j_call: TRBJ2-3; clone_size: NA; d_call: NA; cdr3_aa: CASSIDPLNADTQYF; cdr3_nt: TGTGCCAGCAGCATCGACCCACTAAACGCAGATACGCAGTATTTT
cdr3_length: 14; v_call: TRBV9; j_call: TRBJ1-1; clone_size: NA; d_call: TRBD1; cdr3_aa: CASSAPGQPLSAFF; cdr3_nt: TGTGCCAGCAGCGCTCCGGGACAGCCGTTGAGCGCTTTCTTT
cdr3_length: 14; v_call: TRBV30; j_call: TRBJ2-3; clone_size: NA; d_call: TRBD2; cdr3_aa: CAWWTSGSTDTQYF; cdr3_nt: TGTGCCTGGTGGACTAGCGGGAGTACAGATACGCAGTATTTT
cdr3_length: 14; v_call: TRBV28; j_call: TRBJ1-5; clone_size: NA; d_call: NA; cdr3_aa: CASSLPGKEQPQHF; cdr3_nt: TGTGCCAGCAGTTTACCCGGGAAGGAGCAGCCCCAGCATTTT
cdr3_length: 13; v_call: TRBV10-3; j_call: TRBJ1-1; clone_size: NA; d_call: NA; cdr3_aa: CAISETPSQEAFF; cdr3_nt: TGTGCCATCAGTGAGACACCTTCCCAGGAAGCTTTCTTT
cdr3_length: 12; v_call: TRBV2; j_call: TRBJ1-2; clone_size: NA; d_call: NA; cdr3_aa: CASSARGDGYTF; cdr3_nt: TGTGCCAGCAGTGCCAGGGGCGATGGCTACACCTTC
cdr3_length: 13; v_call: TRBV27; j_call: TRBJ2-2; clone_size: NA; d_call: TRBD1; cdr3_aa: CASSHRGPGELFF; cdr3_nt: TGTGCCAGCAGTCACAGGGGGCCCGGGGAGCTGTTTTTT
cdr3_length: 13; v_call: TRBV9; j_call: TRBJ2-7; clone_size: NA; d_call: NA; cdr3_aa: CATNPTGADEQYF; cdr3_nt: TGTGCCACCAACCCGACAGGTGCCGACGAGCAGTACTTC
cdr3_length: 14; v_call: TRBV7-3; j_call: TRBJ2-3; clone_size: NA; d_call: NA; cdr3_aa: CASSPQGTPDTQYF; cdr3_nt: TGTGCCAGCAGCCCCCAGGGGACCCCAGATACGCAGTATTTT
cdr3_length: 13; v_call: TRBV6-2/TRBV6-3; j_call: TRBJ2-5; clone_size: NA; d_call: TRBD1; cdr3_aa: CASSRDRAETQYF; cdr3_nt: TGTGCCAGCAGCCGGGACAGGGCCGAGACCCAGTACTTC
cdr3_length: 14; v_call: TRBV5-4; j_call: TRBJ2-2; clone_size: NA; d_call: NA; cdr3_aa: CASSFQGGTGELFF; cdr3_nt: TGTGCCAGCAGCTTTCAGGGGGGCACCGGGGAGCTGTTTTTT
cdr3_length: 13; v_call: TRBV7-2; j_call: TRBJ1-2; clone_size: NA; d_call: NA; cdr3_aa: CASSLVGTGYYTF; cdr3_nt: TGTGCCAGCAGCTTAGTAGGGACTGGGTACTACACCTTC
cdr3_length: 18; v_call: TRBV7-6; j_call: TRBJ2-7; clone_size: NA; d_call: TRBD2; cdr3_aa: CASSSGLAGGRIHYEQYF; cdr3_nt: TGTGCCAGCAGCTCAGGACTAGCGGGAGGGCGCATACACTACGAGCAGTACTTC
cdr3_length: 15; v_call: TRBV10-1; j_call: TRBJ1-1; clone_size: once; d_call: TRBD1; cdr3_aa: CASSATAGTEVEAFF; cdr3_nt: TGCGCCAGCAGCGCGACGGCCGGGACAGAAGTTGAAGCTTTCTTT
cdr3_length: 15; v_call: TRBV6-5; j_call: TRBJ2-7; clone_size: NA; d_call: TRBD2; cdr3_aa: CASRERTSGPYEQYF; cdr3_nt: TGTGCCAGCAGGGAGCGGACTAGCGGACCCTACGAGCAGTACTTC
cdr3_length: 16; v_call: TRBV19; j_call: TRBJ2-2; clone_size: NA; d_call: NA; cdr3_aa: CASSIKRRANTGELFF; cdr3_nt: TGTGCCAGTAGTATTAAGCGGAGGGCGAACACCGGGGAGCTGTTTTTT
cdr3_length: 16; v_call: TRBV5-6; j_call: TRBJ2-2; clone_size: NA; d_call: NA; cdr3_aa: CASSSLDWGNTGELFF; cdr3_nt: TGTGCCAGCAGCTCCTTGGACTGGGGAAACACCGGGGAGCTGTTTTTT
cdr3_length: 14; v_call: TRBV5-6; j_call: TRBJ1-5; clone_size: once; d_call: NA; cdr3_aa: CASSLSDRVTPQHF; cdr3_nt: TGTGCCAGCAGCTTGTCGGACAGAGTCACTCCCCAGCATTTT
cdr3_length: 15; v_call: TRBV4-1; j_call: TRBJ1-4; clone_size: NA; d_call: NA; cdr3_aa: CASSQSGTVNEKLFF; cdr3_nt: TGCGCCAGCAGCCAATCCGGGACTGTAAATGAAAAACTGTTTTTT
cdr3_length: 15; v_call: TRBV6-5; j_call: TRBJ1-2; clone_size: few; d_call: TRBD1; cdr3_aa: CASRLPGQGLVGYTF; cdr3_nt: TGTGCCAGCAGGCTACCCGGACAGGGGTTAGTAGGCTACACCTTC
cdr3_length: 18; v_call: TRBV7-2; j_call: TRBJ2-7; clone_size: NA; d_call: NA; cdr3_aa: CASSLPYRDRVSSYEQYF; cdr3_nt: TGTGCCAGCAGCTTACCCTACAGAGACAGAGTCAGCTCCTACGAGCAGTACTTC
cdr3_length: 16; v_call: TRBV6-2/TRBV6-3; j_call: TRBJ2-2; clone_size: NA; d_call: TRBD2; cdr3_aa: CASSYITSGRSGELFF; cdr3_nt: TGTGCCAGCAGTTACATCACTAGCGGGAGAAGCGGGGAGCTGTTTTTT
cdr3_length: 13; v_call: TRBV30; j_call: TRBJ1-1; clone_size: NA; d_call: NA; cdr3_aa: CAWSKPTYTEAFF; cdr3_nt: TGTGCCTGGAGTAAGCCCACCTACACTGAAGCTTTCTTT
cdr3_length: 16; v_call: TRBV25-1; j_call: TRBJ2-7; clone_size: NA; d_call: TRBD2; cdr3_aa: CASSEPSGRSSYEQYF; cdr3_nt: TGTGCCAGCAGTGAACCAAGCGGGAGGTCCTCCTACGAGCAGTACTTC
cdr3_length: 13; v_call: TRBV10-3; j_call: TRBJ1-5; clone_size: NA; d_call: NA; cdr3_aa: CAISESGYQPQHF; cdr3_nt: TGTGCCATCAGTGAGTCGGGCTATCAGCCCCAGCATTTT